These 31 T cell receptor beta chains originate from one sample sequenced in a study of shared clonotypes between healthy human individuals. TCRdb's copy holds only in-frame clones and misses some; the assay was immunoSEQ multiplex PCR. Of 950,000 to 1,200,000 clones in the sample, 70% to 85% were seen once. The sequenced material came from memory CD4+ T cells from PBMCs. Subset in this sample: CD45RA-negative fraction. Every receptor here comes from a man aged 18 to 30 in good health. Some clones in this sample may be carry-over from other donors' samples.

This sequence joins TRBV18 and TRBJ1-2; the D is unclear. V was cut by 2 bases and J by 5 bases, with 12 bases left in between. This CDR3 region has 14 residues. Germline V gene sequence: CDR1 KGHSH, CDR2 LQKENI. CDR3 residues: CASSPTSKAYGYTF. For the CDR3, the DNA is TGTGCCAGCTCACCAACCTCGAAGGCGTATGGCTACACCTTC.

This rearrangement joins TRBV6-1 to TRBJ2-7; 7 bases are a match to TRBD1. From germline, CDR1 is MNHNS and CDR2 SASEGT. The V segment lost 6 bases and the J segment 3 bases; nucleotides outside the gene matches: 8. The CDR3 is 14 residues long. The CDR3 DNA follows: TGTGCCAGCAGGATCGGACAGGTGGGCTACGAGCAGTACTTC. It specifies CASRIGQVGYEQYF.

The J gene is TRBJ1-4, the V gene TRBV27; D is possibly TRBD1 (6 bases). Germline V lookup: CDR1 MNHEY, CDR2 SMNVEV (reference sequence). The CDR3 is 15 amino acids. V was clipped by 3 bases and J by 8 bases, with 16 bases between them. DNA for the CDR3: TGTGCCAGCAGTTTGGGGGGCCCAGGGCGGGAAAAACTGTTTTTT. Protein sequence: CASSLGGPGREKLFF. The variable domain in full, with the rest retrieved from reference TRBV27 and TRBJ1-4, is EAQVTQNPRYLITVTGKKLTVTCSQNMNHEYMSWYRQDPGLGLRQIYYSMNVEVTDKGDVPEGYKVSRKEKRNFPLILESPSPNQTSLYFCASSLGGPGREKLFFGSGTQLSVL.

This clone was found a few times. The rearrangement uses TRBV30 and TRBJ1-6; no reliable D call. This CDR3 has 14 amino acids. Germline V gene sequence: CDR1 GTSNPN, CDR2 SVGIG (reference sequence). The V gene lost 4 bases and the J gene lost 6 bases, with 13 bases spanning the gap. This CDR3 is CAWKFRQANSPLHF. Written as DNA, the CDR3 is TGTGCCTGGAAGTTTCGGCAGGCTAATTCACCCCTCCACTTT. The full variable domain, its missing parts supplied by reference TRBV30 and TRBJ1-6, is SQTIHQWPATLVQPVGSPLSLECTVEGTSNPNLYWYRQAAGRGLQLLFYSVGIGQISSEVPQNLSASRPQDRQFILSSKKLLLSDSGFYLCAWKFRQANSPLHFGNGTRLTVT.

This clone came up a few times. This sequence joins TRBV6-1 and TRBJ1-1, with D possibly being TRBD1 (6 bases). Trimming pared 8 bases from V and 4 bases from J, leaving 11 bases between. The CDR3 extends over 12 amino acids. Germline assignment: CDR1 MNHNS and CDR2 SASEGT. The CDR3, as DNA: TGTGCCAGCCACAGGGCTAGCACTGAAGCTTTCTTT. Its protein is CASHRASTEAFF.

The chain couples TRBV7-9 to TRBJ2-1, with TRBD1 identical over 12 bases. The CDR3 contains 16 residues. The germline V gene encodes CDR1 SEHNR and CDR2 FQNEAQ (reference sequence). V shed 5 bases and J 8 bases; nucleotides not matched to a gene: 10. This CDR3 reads CASSQGQGAIGHEQFF. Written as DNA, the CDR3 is TGTGCCAGCAGCCAGGGACAGGGGGCGATTGGTCATGAGCAGTTCTTC. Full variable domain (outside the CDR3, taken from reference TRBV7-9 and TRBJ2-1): DTGVSQNPRHKITKRGQNVTFRCDPISEHNRLYWYRQTLGQGPEFLTYFQNEAQLEKSRLLSDRFSAERPKGSFSTLEIQRTEQGDSAMYLCASSQGQGAIGHEQFFGPGTRLTVL.

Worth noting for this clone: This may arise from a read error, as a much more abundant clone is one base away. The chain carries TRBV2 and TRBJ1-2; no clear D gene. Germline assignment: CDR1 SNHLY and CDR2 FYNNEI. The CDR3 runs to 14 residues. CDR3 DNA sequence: TGTGCCAGCAGGAGCACAGCGTCCAACTATGACTACACCTTC. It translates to CASRSTASNYDYTF.

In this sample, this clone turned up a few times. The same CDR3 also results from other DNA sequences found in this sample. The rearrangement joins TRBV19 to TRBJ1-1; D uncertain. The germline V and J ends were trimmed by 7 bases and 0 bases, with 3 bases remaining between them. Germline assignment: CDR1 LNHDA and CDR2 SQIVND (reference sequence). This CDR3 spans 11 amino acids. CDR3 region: CASTVNTEAFF. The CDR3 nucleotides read TGTGCCAGTACCGTGAACACTGAAGCTTTCTTT. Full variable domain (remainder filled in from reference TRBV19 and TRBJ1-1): DGGITQSPKYLFRKEGQNVTLSCEQNLNHDAMYWYRQDPGQGLRLIYYSQIVNDFQKGDIAEGYSVSREKKESFPLTVTSAQKNPTAFYLCASTVNTEAFFGQGTRLTVV.

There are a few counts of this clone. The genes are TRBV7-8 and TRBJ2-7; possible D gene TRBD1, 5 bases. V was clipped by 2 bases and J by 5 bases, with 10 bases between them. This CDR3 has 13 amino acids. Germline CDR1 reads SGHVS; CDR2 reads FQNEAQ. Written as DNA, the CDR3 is TGTGCCAGCAGCTTAACTCAGGGCCACGAGCAGTACTTC. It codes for CASSLTQGHEQYF.

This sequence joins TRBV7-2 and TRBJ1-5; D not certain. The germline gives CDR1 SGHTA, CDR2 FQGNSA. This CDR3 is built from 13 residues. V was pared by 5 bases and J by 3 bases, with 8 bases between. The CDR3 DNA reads TGTGCCAGCAGCCGAGGCACCAATCAGCCCCAGCATTTT. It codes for CASSRGTNQPQHF.

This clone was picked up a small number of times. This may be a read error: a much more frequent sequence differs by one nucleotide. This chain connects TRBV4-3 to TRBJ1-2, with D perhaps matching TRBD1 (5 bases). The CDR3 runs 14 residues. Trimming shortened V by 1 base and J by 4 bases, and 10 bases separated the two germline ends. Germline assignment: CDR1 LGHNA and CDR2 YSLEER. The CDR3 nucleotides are TGCGCCAGCAGCCAAGGCAGGGTGGGCTATGGCTACACCTTC. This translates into CASSQGRVGYGYTF.

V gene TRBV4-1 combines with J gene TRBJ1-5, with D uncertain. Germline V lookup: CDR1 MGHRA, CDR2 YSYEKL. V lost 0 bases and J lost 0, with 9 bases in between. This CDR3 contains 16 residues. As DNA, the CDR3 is TGCGCCAGCAGCCAAGAGTCCGCATATAGCAATCAGCCCCAGCATTTT. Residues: CASSQESAYSNQPQHF.

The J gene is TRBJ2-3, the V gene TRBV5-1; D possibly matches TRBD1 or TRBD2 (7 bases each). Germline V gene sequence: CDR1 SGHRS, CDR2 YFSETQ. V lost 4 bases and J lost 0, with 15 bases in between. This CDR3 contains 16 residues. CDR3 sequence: CASSREDRWSTDTQYF. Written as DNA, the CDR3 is TGCGCCAGCAGCCGGGAGGACAGGTGGAGCACAGATACGCAGTATTTT.

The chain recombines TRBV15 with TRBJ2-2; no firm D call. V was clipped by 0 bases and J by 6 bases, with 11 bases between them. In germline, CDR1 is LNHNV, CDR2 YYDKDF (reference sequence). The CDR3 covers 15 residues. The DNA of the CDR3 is TGTGCCACCAGCAGAGATGGTAGGGTACCCGGGGAGCTGTTTTTT. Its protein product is CATSRDGRVPGELFF.

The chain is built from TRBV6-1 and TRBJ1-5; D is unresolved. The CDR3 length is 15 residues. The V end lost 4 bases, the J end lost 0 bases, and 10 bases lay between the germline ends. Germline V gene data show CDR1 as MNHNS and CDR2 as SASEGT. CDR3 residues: CASSVLGSSNQPQHF. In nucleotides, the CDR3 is TGTGCCAGCAGTGTTCTGGGTTCTAGCAATCAGCCCCAGCATTTT.

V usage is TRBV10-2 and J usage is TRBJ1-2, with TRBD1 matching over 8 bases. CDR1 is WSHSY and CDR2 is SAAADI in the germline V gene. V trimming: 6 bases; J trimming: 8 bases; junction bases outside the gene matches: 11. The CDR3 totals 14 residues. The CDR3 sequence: CASRDPQGTGGYTF. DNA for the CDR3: TGCGCCAGCAGAGATCCACAGGGGACAGGAGGCTACACCTTC.

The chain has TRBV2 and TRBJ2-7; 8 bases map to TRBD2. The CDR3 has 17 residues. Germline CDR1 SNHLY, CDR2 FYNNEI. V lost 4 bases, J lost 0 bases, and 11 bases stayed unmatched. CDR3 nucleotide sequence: TGTGCCAGCAGTGCCGGAGCGGGAGCAAGCCGCTCCTACGAGCAGTACTTC. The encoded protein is CASSAGAGASRSYEQYF.

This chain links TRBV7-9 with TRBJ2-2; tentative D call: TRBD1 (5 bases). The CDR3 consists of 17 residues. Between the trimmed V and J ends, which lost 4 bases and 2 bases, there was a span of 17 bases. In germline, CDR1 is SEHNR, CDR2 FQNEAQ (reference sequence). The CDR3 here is CASSSIVGQKNTGELFF. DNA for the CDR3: TGTGCCAGCAGCTCCATTGTGGGGCAAAAAAACACCGGGGAGCTGTTTTTT.

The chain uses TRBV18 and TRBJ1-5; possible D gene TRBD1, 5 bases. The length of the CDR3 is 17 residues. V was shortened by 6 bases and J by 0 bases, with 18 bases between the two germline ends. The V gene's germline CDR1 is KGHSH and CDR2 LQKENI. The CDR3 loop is CASSPQRGSNSNQPQHF. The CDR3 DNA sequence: TGTGCCAGCTCCCCTCAAAGGGGTAGTAATAGCAATCAGCCCCAGCATTTT.

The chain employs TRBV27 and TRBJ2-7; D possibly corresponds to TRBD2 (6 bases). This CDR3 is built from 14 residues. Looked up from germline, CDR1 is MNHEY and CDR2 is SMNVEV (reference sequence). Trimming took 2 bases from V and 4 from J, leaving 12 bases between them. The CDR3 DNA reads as TGTGCCAGCAGTTTACGGAGGGGTACTTACGAGCAGTACTTC. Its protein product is CASSLRRGTYEQYF.

The CDR3 here is CASSPPSAYNEQFF. CDR3 coding DNA: TGTGCCAGCAGCCCCCCGTCGGCCTACAATGAGCAGTTCTTC. The rearrangement links TRBV11-2 to TRBJ2-1; D call uncertain. V lost 5 bases to trimming and J lost 2 bases, with 10 bases between them. Germline CDR1 and CDR2: SGHAT and FQNNGV. The CDR3 extends over 14 amino acids. The full variable domain, its missing parts supplied by reference TRBV11-2 and TRBJ2-1, is EAGVAQSPRYKIIEKRQSVAFWCNPISGHATLYWYQQILGQGPKLLIQFQNNGVVDDSQLPKDRFSAERLKGVDSTLKIQPAKLEDSAVYLCASSPPSAYNEQFFGPGTRLTVL.

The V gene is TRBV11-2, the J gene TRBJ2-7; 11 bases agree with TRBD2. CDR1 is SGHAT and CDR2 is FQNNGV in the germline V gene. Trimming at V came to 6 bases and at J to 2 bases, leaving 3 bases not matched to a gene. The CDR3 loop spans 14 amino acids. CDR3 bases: TGTGCCAGCAGACGGGGACTAGCGGCCTACGAGCAGTACTTC. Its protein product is CASRRGLAAYEQYF.

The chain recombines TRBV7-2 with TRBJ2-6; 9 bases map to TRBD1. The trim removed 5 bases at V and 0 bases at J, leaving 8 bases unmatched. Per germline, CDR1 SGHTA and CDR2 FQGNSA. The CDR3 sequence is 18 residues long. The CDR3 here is CASSPQGTGPSGANVLTF. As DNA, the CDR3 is TGTGCCAGCAGCCCCCAGGGGACAGGGCCCTCTGGGGCCAACGTCCTGACTTTC. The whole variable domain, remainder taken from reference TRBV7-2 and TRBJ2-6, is GAGVSQSPSNKVTEKGKDVELRCDPISGHTALYWYRQSLGQGLEFLIYFQGNSAPDKSGLPSDRFSAERTGGSVSTLTIQRTQQEDSAVYLCASSPQGTGPSGANVLTFGAGSRLTVL.

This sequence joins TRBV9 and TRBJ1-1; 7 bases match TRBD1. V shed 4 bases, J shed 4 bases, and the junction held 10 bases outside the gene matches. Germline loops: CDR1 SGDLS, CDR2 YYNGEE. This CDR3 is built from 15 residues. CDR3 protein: CASSSHPGGPTEAFF. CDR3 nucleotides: TGTGCCAGCAGCTCACACCCAGGGGGGCCCACTGAAGCTTTCTTT.

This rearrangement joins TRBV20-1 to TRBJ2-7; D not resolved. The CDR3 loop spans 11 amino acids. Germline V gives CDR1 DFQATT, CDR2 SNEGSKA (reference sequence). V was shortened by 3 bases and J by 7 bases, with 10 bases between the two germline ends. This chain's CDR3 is CSASKVGEQYF. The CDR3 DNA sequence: TGCAGTGCTAGTAAGGTGGGGGAGCAGTACTTC.

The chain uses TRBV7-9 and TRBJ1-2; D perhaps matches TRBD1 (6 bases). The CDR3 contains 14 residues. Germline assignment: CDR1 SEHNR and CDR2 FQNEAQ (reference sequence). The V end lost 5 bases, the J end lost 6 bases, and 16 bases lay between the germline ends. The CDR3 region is CASSRRQEVDGYTF. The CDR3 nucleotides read TGTGCCAGCAGCCGCCGACAGGAGGTAGATGGCTACACCTTC.

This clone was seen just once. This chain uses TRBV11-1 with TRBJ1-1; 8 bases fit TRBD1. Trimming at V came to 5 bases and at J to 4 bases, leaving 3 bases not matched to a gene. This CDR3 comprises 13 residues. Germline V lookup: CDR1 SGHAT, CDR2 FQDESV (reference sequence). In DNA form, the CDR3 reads TGTGCCAGCAGCCTCAGGGGGCTCACTGAAGCTTTCTTT. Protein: CASSLRGLTEAFF.

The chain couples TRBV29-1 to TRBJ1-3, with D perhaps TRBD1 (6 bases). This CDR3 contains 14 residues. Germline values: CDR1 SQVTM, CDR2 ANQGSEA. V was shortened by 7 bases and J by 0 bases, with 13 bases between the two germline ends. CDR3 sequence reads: CSGGPDSSGNTIYF. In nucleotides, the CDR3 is TGCAGCGGTGGCCCGGACAGCTCTGGAAACACCATATATTTT.

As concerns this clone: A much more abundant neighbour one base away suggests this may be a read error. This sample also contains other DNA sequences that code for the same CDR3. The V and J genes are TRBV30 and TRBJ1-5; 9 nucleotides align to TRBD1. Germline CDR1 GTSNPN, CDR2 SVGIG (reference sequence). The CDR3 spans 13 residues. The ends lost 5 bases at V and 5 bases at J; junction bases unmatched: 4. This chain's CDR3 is CAWGGQGDQPQHF. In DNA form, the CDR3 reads TGTGCCTGGGGGGGACAGGGCGATCAGCCCCAGCATTTT.

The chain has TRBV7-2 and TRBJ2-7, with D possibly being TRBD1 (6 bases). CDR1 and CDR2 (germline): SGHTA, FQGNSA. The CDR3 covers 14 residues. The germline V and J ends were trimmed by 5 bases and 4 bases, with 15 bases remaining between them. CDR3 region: CASSLQGQHYEQYF. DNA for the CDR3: TGTGCCAGCAGCCTCCAAGGACAGCATTACGAGCAGTACTTC. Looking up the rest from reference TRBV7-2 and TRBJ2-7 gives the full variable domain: GAGVSQSPSNKVTEKGKDVELRCDPISGHTALYWYRQSLGQGLEFLIYFQGNSAPDKSGLPSDRFSAERTGGSVSTLTIQRTQQEDSAVYLCASSLQGQHYEQYFGPGTRLTVT.

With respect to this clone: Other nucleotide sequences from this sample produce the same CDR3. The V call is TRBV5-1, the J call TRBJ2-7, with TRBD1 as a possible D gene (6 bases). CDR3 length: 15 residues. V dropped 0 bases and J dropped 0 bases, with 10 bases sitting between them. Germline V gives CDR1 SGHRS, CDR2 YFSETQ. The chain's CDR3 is CASSLETGSSYEQYF. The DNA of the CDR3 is TGCGCCAGCAGCTTGGAAACAGGGAGCTCCTACGAGCAGTACTTC. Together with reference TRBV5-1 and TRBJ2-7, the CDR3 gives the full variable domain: KAGVTQTPRYLIKTRGQQVTLSCSPISGHRSVSWYQQTPGQGLQFLFEYFSETQRNKGNFPGRFSGRQFSNSRSEMNVSTLELGDSALYLCASSLETGSSYEQYFGPGTRLTVT.